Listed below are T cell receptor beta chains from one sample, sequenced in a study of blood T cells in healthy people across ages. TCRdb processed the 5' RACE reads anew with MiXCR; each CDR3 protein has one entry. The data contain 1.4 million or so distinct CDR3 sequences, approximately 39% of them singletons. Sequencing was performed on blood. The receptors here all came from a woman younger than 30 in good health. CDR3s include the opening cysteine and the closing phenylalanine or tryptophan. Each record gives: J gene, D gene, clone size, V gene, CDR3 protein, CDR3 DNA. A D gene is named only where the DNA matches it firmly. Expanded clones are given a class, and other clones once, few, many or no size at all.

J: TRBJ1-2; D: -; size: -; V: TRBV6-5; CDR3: CATLTRGPYGYTF; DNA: TGTGCCACCCTAACCAGGGGTCCCTATGGCTACACCTTC
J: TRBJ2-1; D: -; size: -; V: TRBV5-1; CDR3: CASSYRRDNEQFF; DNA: TGCGCCAGCAGCTACAGACGGGACAATGAGCAGTTCTTC
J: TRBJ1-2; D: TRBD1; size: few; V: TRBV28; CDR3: CASTEVDRVGSGYTF; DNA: TGTGCCAGCACCGAAGTAGACAGGGTGGGCTCTGGCTACACCTTC
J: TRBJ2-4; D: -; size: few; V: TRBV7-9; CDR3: CASSPRQGGVKNIQYF; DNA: TGTGCCAGCAGCCCTAGACAGGGAGGTGTCAAAAACATTCAGTACTTC
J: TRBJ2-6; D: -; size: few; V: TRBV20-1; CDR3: CSATPPSGANVLTF; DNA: TGCAGTGCAACCCCCCCCTCTGGGGCCAACGTCCTGACTTTC
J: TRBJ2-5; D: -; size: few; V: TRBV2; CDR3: CASRAGHQETQYF; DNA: TGTGCCAGCAGGGCTGGACACCAAGAGACCCAGTACTTC
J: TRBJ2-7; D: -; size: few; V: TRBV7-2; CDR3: CASSLNMGRRYEQYF; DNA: TGTGCCAGCAGCTTAAATATGGGGCGGAGGTACGAGCAGTACTTC
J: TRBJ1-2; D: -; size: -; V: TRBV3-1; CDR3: CASSPARTAQSSTF; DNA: TGTGCCAGCAGCCCAGCACGGACCGCACAAAGCAGCACCTTC
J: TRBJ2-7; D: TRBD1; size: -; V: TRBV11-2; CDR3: CASSFGTVLSYEQYF; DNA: TGTGCCAGCAGCTTCGGGACAGTACTTTCCTACGAGCAGTACTTC
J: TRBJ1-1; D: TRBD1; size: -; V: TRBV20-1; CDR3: CSARRLQGAEAFF; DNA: TGCAGTGCTAGACGACTCCAGGGGGCGGAAGCTTTCTTT
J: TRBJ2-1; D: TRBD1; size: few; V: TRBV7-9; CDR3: CASSLVQGEYNEQFF; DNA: TGTGCCAGCAGCTTAGTACAGGGGGAGTACAATGAGCAGTTCTTC
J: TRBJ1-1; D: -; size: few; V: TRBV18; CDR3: CASSSGRVAEAFF; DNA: TGTGCCAGCTCATCGGGCAGGGTTGCTGAAGCTTTCTTT
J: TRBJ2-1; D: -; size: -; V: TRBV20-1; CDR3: CSARVVGARSYNEQFF; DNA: TGCAGTGCTAGAGTCGTGGGGGCGCGATCCTACAATGAGCAGTTCTTC
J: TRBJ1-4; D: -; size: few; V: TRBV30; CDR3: CAWDSVDNEKLFF; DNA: TGTGCCTGGGACAGCGTTGATAATGAAAAACTGTTTTTT
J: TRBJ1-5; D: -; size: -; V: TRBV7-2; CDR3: CASAPAMGKGPQHF; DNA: TGTGCCAGCGCCCCTGCGATGGGGAAAGGGCCCCAGCATTTT
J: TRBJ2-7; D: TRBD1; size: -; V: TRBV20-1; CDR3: CSALGQASGEQYF; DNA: TGCAGTGCTCTGGGACAGGCCTCGGGCGAGCAGTACTTC
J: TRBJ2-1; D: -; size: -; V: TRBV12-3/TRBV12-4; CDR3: CASRRVNNEQFF; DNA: TGTGCCAGCAGGAGGGTAAACAATGAGCAGTTCTTC
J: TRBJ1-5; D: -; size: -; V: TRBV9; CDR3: CASSADGQRNQPQHF; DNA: TGTGCCAGCAGCGCGGACGGACAACGCAATCAGCCCCAGCATTTT
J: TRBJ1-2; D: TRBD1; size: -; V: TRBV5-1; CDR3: CASSPETGAYGYTF; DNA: TGCGCCAGCAGCCCTGAGACAGGGGCCTATGGCTACACCTTC
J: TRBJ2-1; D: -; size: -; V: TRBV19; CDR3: CASSSDFYNEQFF; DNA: TGTGCCAGTAGTTCAGACTTCTACAATGAGCAGTTCTTC
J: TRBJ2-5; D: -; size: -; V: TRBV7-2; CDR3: CASSLTSSETQYF; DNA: TGTGCCAGCAGCTTAACTAGCTCGGAGACCCAGTACTTC
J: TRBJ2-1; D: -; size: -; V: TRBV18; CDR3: CASSPTLGHEQFF; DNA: TGTGCCAGCTCACCAACACTCGGTCACGAGCAGTTCTTC
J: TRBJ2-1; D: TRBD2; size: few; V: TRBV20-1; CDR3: CSAKGQRGIYNEQFF; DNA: TGCAGTGCAAAGGGTCAGCGGGGAATTTACAATGAGCAGTTCTTC
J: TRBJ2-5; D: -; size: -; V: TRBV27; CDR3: CASKDLSVETQYF; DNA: TGTGCCAGCAAGGATCTGTCCGTAGAGACCCAGTACTTC
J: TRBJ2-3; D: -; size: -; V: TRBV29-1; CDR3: CSLRSSVSGTDTQYF; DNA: TGCAGCCTTCGATCGAGCGTGAGTGGCACAGATACGCAGTATTTT
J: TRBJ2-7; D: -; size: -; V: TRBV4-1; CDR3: CASSQGQVEDEQYF; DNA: TGCGCCAGCAGCCAAGGACAGGTCGAGGACGAGCAGTACTTC
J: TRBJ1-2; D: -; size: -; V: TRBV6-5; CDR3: CASSHRRNRAGYGYTF; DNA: TGTGCCAGCAGTCACCGAAGAAACAGGGCTGGCTATGGCTACACCTTC
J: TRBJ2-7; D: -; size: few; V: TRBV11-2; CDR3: CASSNLRTGASYEQYF; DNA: TGTGCCAGCAGCAACCTGAGAACGGGAGCTTCCTACGAGCAGTACTTC
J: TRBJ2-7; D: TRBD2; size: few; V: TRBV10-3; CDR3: CAIGTSAFYEQYF; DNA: TGTGCCATCGGGACTAGCGCGTTCTACGAGCAGTACTTC
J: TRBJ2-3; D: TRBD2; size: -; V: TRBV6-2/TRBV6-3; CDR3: CASSYRGSGGVTDTQYF; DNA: TGTGCCAGCAGTTACCGAGGTAGCGGGGGAGTCACAGATACGCAGTATTTT
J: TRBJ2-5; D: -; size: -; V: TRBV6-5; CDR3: CASSYDSYYNEQYF; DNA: TGTGCCAGCAGTTATGACAGTTATTACAATGAGCAGTACTTC
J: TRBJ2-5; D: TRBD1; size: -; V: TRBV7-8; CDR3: CASSITTGATQETQYF; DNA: TGTGCCAGCAGCATAACGACAGGGGCAACCCAAGAGACCCAGTACTTC
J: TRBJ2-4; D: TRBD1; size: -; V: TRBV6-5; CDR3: CASSYSRGGQEIAKNIQYF; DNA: TGTGCCAGCAGTTACTCTCGCGGTGGACAGGAGATAGCCAAAAACATTCAGTACTTC
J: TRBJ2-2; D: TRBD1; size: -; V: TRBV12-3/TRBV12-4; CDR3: CASRSSGTGATGELFF; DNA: TGTGCCAGCAGATCCTCCGGGACAGGGGCTACCGGGGAGCTGTTTTTT
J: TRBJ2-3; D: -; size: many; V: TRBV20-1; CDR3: CSADSGQRTDTQYF; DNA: TGCAGTGCCGACTCGGGACAACGCACAGATACGCAGTATTTT
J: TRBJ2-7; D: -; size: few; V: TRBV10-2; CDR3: CASSENRVNEQYF; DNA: TGCGCCAGCAGTGAGAATCGGGTAAATGAGCAGTACTTC
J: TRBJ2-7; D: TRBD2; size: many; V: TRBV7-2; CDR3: CASRTGTSGYEQYF; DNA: TGTGCCAGCAGAACCGGGACTAGCGGCTACGAGCAGTACTTC
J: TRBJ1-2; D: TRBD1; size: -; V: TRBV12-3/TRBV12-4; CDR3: CASSHRGQRTYGYTF; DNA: TGTGCCAGCAGTCACAGGGGGCAGAGGACCTATGGCTACACCTTC
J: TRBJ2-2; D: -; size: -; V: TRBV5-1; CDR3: CASSLGGVYTGELFF; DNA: TGCGCCAGCAGCTTGGGTGGAGTTTACACCGGGGAGCTGTTTTTT
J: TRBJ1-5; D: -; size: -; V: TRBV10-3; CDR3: CAIARDGNQPQHF; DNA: TGTGCCATCGCCAGGGATGGCAATCAGCCCCAGCATTTT
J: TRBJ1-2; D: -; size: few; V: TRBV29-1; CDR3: CSVHRTNYGYTF; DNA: TGCAGCGTACATCGGACAAACTATGGCTACACCTTC
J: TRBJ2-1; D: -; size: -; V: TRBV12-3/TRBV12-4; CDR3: CASRYGHEQFF; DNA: TGTGCCAGCAGATACGGCCATGAGCAGTTCTTC
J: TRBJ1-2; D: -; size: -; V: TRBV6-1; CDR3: CASSDLTPNYGYTF; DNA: TGTGCCAGCAGTGACCTAACCCCTAACTATGGCTACACCTTC
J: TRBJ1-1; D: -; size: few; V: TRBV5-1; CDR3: CASSLAHGGTEAFF; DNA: TGCGCCAGCAGCTTGGCTCACGGGGGTACTGAAGCTTTCTTT
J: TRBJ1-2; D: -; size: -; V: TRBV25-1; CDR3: CASKRWGYGYTF; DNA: TGTGCCAGCAAAAGATGGGGCTATGGCTACACCTTC
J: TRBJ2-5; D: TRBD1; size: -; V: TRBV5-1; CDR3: CASSFRGQGTGETQYF; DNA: TGCGCCAGCAGCTTCCGGGGACAGGGGACGGGAGAGACCCAGTACTTC
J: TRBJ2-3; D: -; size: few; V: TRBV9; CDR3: CASSAYRDLLTDTQYF; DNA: TGTGCCAGCAGCGCATACCGGGACCTTCTCACAGATACGCAGTATTTT
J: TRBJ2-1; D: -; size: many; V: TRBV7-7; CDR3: CASSLGTTSSYNEQFF; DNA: TGTGCTAGCAGCTTGGGGACAACGAGCTCCTACAATGAGCAGTTCTTC
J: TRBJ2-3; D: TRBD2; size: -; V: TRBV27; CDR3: CASSGTSQDTQYF; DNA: TGTGCCAGCAGTGGGACTAGCCAAGATACGCAGTATTTT
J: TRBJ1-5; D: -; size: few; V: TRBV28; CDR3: CASGTAFQPQHF; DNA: TGTGCCAGCGGAACAGCATTTCAGCCCCAGCATTTT
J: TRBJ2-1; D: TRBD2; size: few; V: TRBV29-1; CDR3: CSVESVGGGYNEQFF; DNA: TGCAGCGTTGAGTCGGTGGGGGGGGGATACAATGAGCAGTTCTTC
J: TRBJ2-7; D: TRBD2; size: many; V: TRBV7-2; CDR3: CASSLRVSSGSPYEQYF; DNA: TGTGCCAGCAGCTTAAGAGTGTCCAGCGGGAGCCCCTACGAGCAGTACTTC